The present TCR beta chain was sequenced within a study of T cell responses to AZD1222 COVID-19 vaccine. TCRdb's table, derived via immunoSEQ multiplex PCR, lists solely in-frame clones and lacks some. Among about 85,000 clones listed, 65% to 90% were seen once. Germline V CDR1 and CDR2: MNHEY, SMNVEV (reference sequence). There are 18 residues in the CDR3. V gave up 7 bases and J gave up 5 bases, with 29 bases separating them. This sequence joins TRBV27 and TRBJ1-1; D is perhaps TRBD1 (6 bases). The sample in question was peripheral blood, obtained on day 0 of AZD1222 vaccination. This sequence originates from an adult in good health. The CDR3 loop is CASTQLRRDTQERTEAFF. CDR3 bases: TGTGCCAGCACCCAGTTACGCCGGGACACACAAGAACGGACTGAAGCTTTCTTT.